The 8 T cell receptor beta chains below all came from one sample that was sequenced in a study of tumor-infiltrating lymphocytes in localized non-small cell lung cancer. TCRdb's table, derived via immunoSEQ multiplex PCR, lists solely in-frame clones and lacks some. The table records fewer than 12,000 clones, 63% of them present only once. The material sequenced was lung tumor tissue. The receptors here all came from a human donor with non-small cell lung cancer.

This sequence joins TRBV7-2 and TRBJ2-7; D is unresolved. Trimming pared 1 base from V and 5 bases from J, leaving 12 bases between. Germline V gene lookup returns CDR1 SGHTA and CDR2 FQGNSA. This CDR3 is 14 amino acids long. The CDR3 protein is CASSLEAGFDEQYF. The CDR3 DNA reads TGTGCCAGCAGCTTAGAGGCAGGTTTCGACGAGCAGTACTTC.

This chain uses TRBV27 with TRBJ2-7, with 10 bases that match TRBD1. Germline V gene sequence: CDR1 MNHEY, CDR2 SMNVEV (reference sequence). The CDR3 is 15 amino acids. The ends lost 9 bases at V and 7 bases at J; junction bases unmatched: 15. CDR3 sequence: CARNCRDRGSVEQYF. CDR3 DNA sequence: TGTGCCAGGAATTGCCGGGACAGGGGCTCCGTGGAGCAGTACTTC.

By share of the sample, this clone is medium-sized (0.01 to 0.1%). The genes are TRBV10-1 and TRBJ1-1; D remains unclear. The CDR3 extends over 17 amino acids. Germline V gene lookup returns CDR1 WNHNN and CDR2 SYGVQD (reference sequence). V lost 1 base, J lost 1 base, and 16 bases lay in between. The DNA for the CDR3 is TGCGCCAGCAGTGAGTACCGGATGGGCTCTAAGAACACTGAAGCTTTCTTT. It is translated as CASSEYRMGSKNTEAFF.

The chain uses TRBV25-1 and TRBJ1-4, with D perhaps matching TRBD1 (5 bases). The CDR3 extends over 15 amino acids. Germline assignment: CDR1 MGHDK and CDR2 SYGVNS. The V end was cut by 8 bases, the J end by 8 bases, with 21 bases between. In DNA, the CDR3 is TGTGCCAGCTCCCGTGGGGGACCCTTACGGGAAAAACTGTTTTTT. This gives the protein CASSRGGPLREKLFF.

The V gene is TRBV5-8, the J gene TRBJ2-2; 7 bases match TRBD1. The CDR3 is made up of 14 amino acids. CDR1 SGHTS and CDR2 YDEGEE come from the germline V gene. Trimming cost V 7 bases and J 2 bases; bases outside gene matches: 5. The CDR3 DNA reads TGTGCCAGCGCTTACAGGGGTAACACCGGGGAGCTGTTTTTT. This encodes CASAYRGNTGELFF.

This clone was seen once. V gene TRBV19 combines with J gene TRBJ2-3, with 7 positions matching TRBD2. Germline V gene sequence: CDR1 LNHDA, CDR2 SQIVND (reference sequence). Trimming at V came to 4 bases and at J to 5 bases, leaving 9 bases not matched to a gene. This CDR3 is 15 amino acids long. CDR3 sequence: CASSTSGTRGDTQYF. In DNA form, the CDR3 reads TGTGCCAGTAGTACGAGCGGGACCCGGGGAGATACGCAGTATTTT.

V gene TRBV9 combines with J gene TRBJ2-7; possibly TRBD1 or TRBD2 for D (6 bases each). This CDR3 region has 15 residues. V was pared by 0 bases and J by 1 base, with 11 bases between. Germline V lookup: CDR1 SGDLS, CDR2 YYNGEE. The CDR3 nucleotides are TGTGCCAGCAGCGTAGGGGGGGCGGGTTCCTACGAGCAGTACTTC. Translation: CASSVGGAGSYEQYF.

The chain combines TRBV6-6 with TRBJ1-2; 9 nucleotides agree with TRBD1. The CDR3 totals 13 residues. V was clipped by 0 bases and J by 7 bases; unmatched bases: 0. Germline assignment: CDR1 MNHNY and CDR2 SVGAGI (reference sequence). CDR3 in amino acids: CASSYSTGGGYTF. The CDR3 nucleotides read TGTGCCAGCAGTTACTCGACAGGGGGTGGCTACACCTTC.